This TCR beta chain was identified in a study of synovial regulatory T cells in juvenile arthritis. Findings and caveats of the study: Across patients, iaTreg TCR repertoires were mostly private, partly shared with synovial Teff and blood CPL. Compared with other blood Treg cells, inflammation-associated Treg cells had reduced TCR diversity.

The germline V gene encodes CDR1 SGHTA and CDR2 FQGNSA. The CDR3 consists of 14 residues. Only the protein is available. Remarks on this clone: Antigen specificity is unknown.

Some clones are missing from TCRdb's copy, which holds only in-frame ones; the method was immunoSEQ multiplex PCR. Its listing shows roughly 8,400 clones. The sequenced sample was Treg cells from blood. Subset defined: remaining (HLA-DR-negative) circulating blood Treg cells. The TCR sequence derives from a donor younger than 30 with juvenile idiopathic arthritis. This chain uses TRBV7-2 with TRBJ1-1. The CDR3 region is CASSFGGRRTEAFF.